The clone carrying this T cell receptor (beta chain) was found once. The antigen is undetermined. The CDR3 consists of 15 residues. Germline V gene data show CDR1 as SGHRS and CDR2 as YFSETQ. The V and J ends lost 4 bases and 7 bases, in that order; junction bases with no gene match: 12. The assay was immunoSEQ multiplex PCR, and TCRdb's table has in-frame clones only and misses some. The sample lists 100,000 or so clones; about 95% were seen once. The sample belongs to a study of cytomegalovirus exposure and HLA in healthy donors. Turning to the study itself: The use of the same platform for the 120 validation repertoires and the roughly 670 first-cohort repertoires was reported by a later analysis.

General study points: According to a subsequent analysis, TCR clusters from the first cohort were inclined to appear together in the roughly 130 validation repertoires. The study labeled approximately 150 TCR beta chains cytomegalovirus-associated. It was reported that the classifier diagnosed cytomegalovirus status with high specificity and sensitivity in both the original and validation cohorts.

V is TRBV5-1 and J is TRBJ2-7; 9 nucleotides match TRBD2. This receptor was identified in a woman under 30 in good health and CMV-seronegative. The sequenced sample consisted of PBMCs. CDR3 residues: CASSPTGTSSDEQYF. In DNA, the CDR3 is TGCGCCAGCAGCCCGACCGGGACTAGCAGTGATGAGCAGTACTTC.